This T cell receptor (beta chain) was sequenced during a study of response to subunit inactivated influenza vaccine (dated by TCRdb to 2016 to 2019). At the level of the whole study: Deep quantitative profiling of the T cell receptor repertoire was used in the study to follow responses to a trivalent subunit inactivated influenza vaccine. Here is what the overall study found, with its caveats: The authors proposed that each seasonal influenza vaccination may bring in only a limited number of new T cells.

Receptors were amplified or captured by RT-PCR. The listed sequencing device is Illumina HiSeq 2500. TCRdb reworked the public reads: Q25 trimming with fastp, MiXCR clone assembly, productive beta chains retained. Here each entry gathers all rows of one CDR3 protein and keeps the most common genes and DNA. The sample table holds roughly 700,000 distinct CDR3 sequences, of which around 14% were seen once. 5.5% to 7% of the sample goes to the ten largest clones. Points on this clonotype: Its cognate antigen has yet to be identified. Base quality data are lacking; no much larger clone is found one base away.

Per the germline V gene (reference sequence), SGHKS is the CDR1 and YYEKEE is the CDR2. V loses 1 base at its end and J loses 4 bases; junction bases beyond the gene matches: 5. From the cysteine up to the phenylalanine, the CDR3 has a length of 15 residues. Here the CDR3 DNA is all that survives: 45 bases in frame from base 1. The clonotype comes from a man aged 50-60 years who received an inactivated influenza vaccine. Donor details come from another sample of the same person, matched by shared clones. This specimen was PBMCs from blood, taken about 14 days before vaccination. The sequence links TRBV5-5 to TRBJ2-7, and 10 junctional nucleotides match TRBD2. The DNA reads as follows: TGTGCCAGCAGCTTGCTCGCTAGCGGGGGTTACGAGCAGTACTTC. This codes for CASSLLASGGYEQYF.